This entry features one T cell receptor beta chain sequence. Its antigen specificity is not known. Per-base qualities were not stored, and no clone one base away is much larger. The CDR3 regions of human TCRbeta chains were analyzed by immunosequencing. For the original study's pipeline: Repertoire TCRs were checked for matches against a reference library of SARS-CoV-2-specific TCRs that had been generated using the MIRA antigen-specificity platform. Breadth was defined as the fraction of unique TCRs that were SARS-CoV-2-associated, and depth was defined as the fraction of total T cells that were SARS-CoV-2-associated. Using the MIRA data, each spike-specific TCR was mapped to the spike region that the TCR reacts to and placed in a CD4 or CD8 class. Log10-transformed breadth and depth values were compared by one-way ANOVA with Sidak's multiple comparisons tests. This immuneACCESS table, as held by TCRdb, lists in-frame sequences with V and J called but not all clones. Of the missing ones, under half trace to an unresolved V gene in checked studies; the others have no known cause. V, J and clone size are taken as reported in that table, and D and trimming were inferred from the DNA itself. In this sample the table shows some 180,000 clones, 80% to 95% of which occur a single time. The ten biggest clones cover about 1.6% of the sample.

Read against the paper, the sample's time point label means: baseline before first vaccination. Vaccinee samples came from UK trials COV001 and COV002, including a single-blind randomized controlled phase 2/3 trial of AZD1222 (ChAdOx1 nCoV-19) in healthy adults. For TCRbeta chain sequencing, PBMC samples from trial participants were taken at day 0 and at day 28 after the second dose. Trimming takes 4 bases from V and 2 bases from J, and the germline ends sit 11 bases apart. The germline V gene yields KGHSH for CDR1 and LQKENI for CDR2. The CDR3 spans 14 residues, from the cysteine through the phenylalanine. Just CDR3 DNA is preserved here, 42 bases in frame from base 1. The source of the sample is a study of T cell responses to AZD1222 COVID-19 vaccine (dated by TCRdb to 2020 to 2023). Context from the whole study: AZD1222 recipients whose second dose came at about 4 weeks and those whose second dose came at about 12 weeks were combined into one group, since spike-specific TCR depth and breadth did not differ between the two schedules. A total of just over 230 trial participants underwent TCR sequencing, of whom 200 to 220 had received two doses of AZD1222 and around 25 had received two doses of the MenACWY control vaccine. Trial participants were enrolled by age into subgroups of 18-55, 56-69 and 70-plus years, and about 150, 27 and 61 TCR-sequenced participants, respectively, were included in these subgroups. Paper-wide results and their limitations: In the small 56-69-year group, the increase in depth fell short of significance, most likely because of low power. Because no day 14 peak-response samples were available, the repertoires could be characterized only after the peak T cell response. Reportedly, almost half of the unique spike-specific TCRs recognized epitopes lying outside the regions that are mutated in the B.1.351 and B.1.1.7 variants. CD4 TCRs associated with the vaccine covered the entire spike protein, and the dominant responses were in regions 160-218 and 743-854. Spike-specific TCR breadth and depth rose significantly after two AZD1222 doses compared with day 0 and with MenACWY recipients. Participants were mostly white British, with more females than males. The authors suggested clonal diversity may have been underestimated. Conclusions about previously exposed vaccinees were limited because only a handful of AZD1222 recipients were SARS-CoV-2 seropositive at baseline.

The sequence is built from TRBV18 and TRBJ1-2, with a weak D call of TRBD1 (5 bases match). The sample consisted of peripheral blood, taken on day 0 of AZD1222 vaccination. This clonotype was sampled from an adult in good health. CDR3 loop: CASSQLRDNYGYTF. The base sequence is TGTGCCAGCTCACAACTAAGGGACAACTATGGCTACACCTTC.